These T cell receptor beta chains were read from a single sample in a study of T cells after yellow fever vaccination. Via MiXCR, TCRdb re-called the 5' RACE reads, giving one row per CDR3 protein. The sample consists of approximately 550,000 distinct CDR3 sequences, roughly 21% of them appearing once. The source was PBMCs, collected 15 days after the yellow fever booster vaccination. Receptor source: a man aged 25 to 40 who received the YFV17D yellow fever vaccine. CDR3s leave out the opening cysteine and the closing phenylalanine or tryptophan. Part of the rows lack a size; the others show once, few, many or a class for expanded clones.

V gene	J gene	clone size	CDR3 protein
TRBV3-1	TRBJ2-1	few	ASSQVVNNEQF
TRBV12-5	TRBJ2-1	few	ATVAREAGLNEQF
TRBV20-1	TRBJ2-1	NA	SARLNEQF
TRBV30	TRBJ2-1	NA	AWSDPWGKDTDNNEQF
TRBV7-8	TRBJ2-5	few	ASSQRGGQTETQY
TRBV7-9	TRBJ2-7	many	ASSSEQGATYEQY
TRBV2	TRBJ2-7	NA	ASSDRTQPARGY
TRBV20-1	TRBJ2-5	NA	SARDNLAETQY
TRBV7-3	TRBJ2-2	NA	ASSYQGGLGTGELF
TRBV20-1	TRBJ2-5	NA	SARDGAGPETQY
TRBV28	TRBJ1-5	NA	ASSPGVSNQPQH
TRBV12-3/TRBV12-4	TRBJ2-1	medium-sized	ASSSYNEQF
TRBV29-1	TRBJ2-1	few	SFLYGGVGWVEQF
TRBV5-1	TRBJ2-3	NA	ASSSGLPGTSGTLLTDTQY
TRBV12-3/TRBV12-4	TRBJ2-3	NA	ASRPLVGNGDTQY
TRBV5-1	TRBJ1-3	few	ASSGGHSEDTIY
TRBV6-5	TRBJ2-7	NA	ASRGQVTYEQY
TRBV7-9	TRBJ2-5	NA	ASSPGDRFQETQY
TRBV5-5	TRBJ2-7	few	ASSFAFSHLSYEQY
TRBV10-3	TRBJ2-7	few	AISDGAGEY
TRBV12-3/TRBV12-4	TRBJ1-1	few	ANTKGNNAEAF
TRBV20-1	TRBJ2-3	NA	SASPSTDTQY
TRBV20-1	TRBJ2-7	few	SARINLKAALDQY
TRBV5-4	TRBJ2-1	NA	ASILAGVSNEQF
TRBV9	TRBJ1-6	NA	ASSVAGAGNSPLH
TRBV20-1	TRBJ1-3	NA	SAREPLGGNTIY
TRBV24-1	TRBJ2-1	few	ATSDQSGRARNEQF
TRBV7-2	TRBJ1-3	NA	ASSLDRVTIY
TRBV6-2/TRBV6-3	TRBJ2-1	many	ASSQSGGGTYNEQF
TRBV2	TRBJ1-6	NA	ASSEIGGSPLH
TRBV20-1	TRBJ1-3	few	SARVVSGNTIY
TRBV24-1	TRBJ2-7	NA	ATSDPGLARGQY
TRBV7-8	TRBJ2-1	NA	ASSSIVTLLYNEQF
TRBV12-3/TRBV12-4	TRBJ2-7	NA	ASGQPYEQY
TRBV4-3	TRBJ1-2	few	ASSQEMQTGNYGYT
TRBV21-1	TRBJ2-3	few	ASSKGYNTDTQY
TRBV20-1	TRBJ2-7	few	SARASGLTYEQY
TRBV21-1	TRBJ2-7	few	ASSGPGHSYEQY
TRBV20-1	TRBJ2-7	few	SVTGLAGAYEQY
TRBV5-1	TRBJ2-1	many	ASSLGGYGGEQF
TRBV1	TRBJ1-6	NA	TSSPSWNNSPLH
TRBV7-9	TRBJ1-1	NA	ASRMEAEAF
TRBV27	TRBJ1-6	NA	ASSFTPGQGKSPLH
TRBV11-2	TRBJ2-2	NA	ASSLVIPGELF
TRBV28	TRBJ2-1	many	ASSSSGSYNEQF
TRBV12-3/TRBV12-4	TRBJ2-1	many	ASSFGWGGYNEQF
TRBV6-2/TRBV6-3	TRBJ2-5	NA	ASSYRGEWIETQY
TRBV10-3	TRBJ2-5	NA	AISRGETQY
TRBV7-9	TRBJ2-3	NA	ASSSSMYRTSGTQY
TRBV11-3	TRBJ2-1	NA	ASSLTWDEQF
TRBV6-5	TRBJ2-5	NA	ASSYGKETQY
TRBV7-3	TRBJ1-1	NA	ASSMDRGGGEGF
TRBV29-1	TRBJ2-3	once	SAQRGTGTRDTQY
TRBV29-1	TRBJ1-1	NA	SVEGGREKVNTEAF
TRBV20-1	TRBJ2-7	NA	SARGRLAVYEQY
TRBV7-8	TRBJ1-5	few	ASSLSANQPQH
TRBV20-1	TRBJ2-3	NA	SVAGTSGLTDTQY